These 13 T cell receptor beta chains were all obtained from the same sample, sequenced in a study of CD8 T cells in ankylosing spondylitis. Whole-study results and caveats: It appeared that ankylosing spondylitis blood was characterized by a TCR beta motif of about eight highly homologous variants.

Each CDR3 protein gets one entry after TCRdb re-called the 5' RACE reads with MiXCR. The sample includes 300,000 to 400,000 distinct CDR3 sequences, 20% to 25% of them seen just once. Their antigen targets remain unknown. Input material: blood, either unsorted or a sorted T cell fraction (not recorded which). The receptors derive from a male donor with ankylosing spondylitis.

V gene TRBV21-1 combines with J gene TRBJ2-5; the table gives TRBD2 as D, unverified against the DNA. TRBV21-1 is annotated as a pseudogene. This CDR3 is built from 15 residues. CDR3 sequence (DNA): TGTGCCAGCAAGAAACGTCTAGCGGGAAAAGAGACCCAGTACTTC. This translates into CASKKRLAGKETQYF.

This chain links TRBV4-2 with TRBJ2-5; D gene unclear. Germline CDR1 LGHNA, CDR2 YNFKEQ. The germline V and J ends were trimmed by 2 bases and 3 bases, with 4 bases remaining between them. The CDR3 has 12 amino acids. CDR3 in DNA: TGTGCCAGCAGCCAATTGAAAGAGACCCAGTACTTC. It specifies CASSQLKETQYF.

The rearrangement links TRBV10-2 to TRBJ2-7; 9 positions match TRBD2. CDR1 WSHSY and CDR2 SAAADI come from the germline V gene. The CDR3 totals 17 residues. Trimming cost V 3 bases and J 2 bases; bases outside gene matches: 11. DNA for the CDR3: TGCGCCAGCAGTGACGGCGGGAGGGCCCCACACCCCTACGAGCAGTACTTC. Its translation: CASSDGGRAPHPYEQYF.

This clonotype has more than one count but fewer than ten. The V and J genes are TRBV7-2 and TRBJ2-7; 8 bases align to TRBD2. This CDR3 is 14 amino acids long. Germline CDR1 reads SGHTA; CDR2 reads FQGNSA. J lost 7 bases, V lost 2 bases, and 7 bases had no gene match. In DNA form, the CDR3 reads TGTGCCAGCAGCTTATCCGGGACTAGGTTGGAGCAGTACTTC. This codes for CASSLSGTRLEQYF. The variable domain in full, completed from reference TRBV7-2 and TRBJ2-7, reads GAGVSQSPSNKVTEKGKDVELRCDPISGHTALYWYRQSLGQGLEFLIYFQGNSAPDKSGLPSDRFSAERTGGSVSTLTIQRTQQEDSAVYLCASSLSGTRLEQYFGPGTRLTVT.

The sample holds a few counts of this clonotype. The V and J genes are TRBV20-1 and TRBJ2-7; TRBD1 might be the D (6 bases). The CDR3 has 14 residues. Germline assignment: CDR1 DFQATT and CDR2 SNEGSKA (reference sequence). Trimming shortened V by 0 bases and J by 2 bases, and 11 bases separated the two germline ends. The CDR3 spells CSAREGANTYEQYF. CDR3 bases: TGCAGTGCTAGAGAGGGGGCTAATACCTACGAGCAGTACTTC.

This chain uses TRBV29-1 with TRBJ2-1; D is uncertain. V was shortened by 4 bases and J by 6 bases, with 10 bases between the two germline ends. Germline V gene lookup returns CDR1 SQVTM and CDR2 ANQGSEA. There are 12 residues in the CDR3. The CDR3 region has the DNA TGCAGCGTTGGGAAGAGCTTCAATGAGCAGTTCTTC. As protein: CSVGKSFNEQFF.

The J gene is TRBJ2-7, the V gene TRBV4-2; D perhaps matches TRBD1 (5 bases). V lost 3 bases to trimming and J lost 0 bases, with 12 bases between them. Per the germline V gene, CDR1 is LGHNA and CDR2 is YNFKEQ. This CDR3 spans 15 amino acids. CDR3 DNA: TGTGCCAGCAGCCAGCCTACAGGTGCCTCCTACGAGCAGTACTTC. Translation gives CASSQPTGASYEQYF.

The DNA for the CDR3 is TGCAGCGCAGATCTAGCGGGAGAATACGAGCAGTACTTC. This gives the protein CSADLAGEYEQYF. V is TRBV29-1 and J is TRBJ2-7; 10 bases agree with TRBD2. Germline lookup yields CDR1 SQVTM and CDR2 ANQGSEA. CDR3 length: 13 residues. V lost 7 bases and J lost 4; bases outside the gene matches: 7.

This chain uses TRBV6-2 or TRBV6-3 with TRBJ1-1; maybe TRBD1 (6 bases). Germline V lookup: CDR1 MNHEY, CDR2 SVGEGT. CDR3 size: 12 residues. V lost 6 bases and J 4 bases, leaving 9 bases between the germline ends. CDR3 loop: CASRTGSTEAFF. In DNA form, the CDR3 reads TGTGCCAGCAGAACAGGGAGCACTGAAGCTTTCTTT.

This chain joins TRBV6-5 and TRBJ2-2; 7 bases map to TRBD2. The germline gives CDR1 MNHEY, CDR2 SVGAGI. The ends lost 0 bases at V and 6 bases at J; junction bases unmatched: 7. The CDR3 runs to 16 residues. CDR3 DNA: TGTGCCAGCAGTTACTCCTTTGGACTAGGGGCCGGGGAGCTGTTTTTT. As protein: CASSYSFGLGAGELFF.

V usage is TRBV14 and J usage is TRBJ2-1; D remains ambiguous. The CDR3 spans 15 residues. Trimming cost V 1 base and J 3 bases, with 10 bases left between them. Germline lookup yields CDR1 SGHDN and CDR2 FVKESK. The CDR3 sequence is CASSQVLSYYNEQFF. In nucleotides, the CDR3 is TGTGCCAGCAGCCAAGTGCTTAGCTACTACAATGAGCAGTTCTTC.

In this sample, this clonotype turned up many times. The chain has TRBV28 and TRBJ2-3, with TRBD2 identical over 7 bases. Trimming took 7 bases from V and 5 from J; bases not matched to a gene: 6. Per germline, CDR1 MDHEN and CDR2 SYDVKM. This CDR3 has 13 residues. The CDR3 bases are TGTGCCAGCACCACAGGCGGGGGAGATACGCAGTATTTT. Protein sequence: CASTTGGGDTQYF.

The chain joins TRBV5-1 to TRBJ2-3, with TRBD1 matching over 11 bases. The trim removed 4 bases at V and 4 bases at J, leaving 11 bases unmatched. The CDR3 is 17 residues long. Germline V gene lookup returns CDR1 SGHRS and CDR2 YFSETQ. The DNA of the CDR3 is TGCGCCAGCAGCGTAGTTCGGACAGGGGGCATCCCAGATACGCAGTATTTT. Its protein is CASSVVRTGGIPDTQYF. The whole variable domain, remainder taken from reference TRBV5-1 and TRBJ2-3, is KAGVTQTPRYLIKTRGQQVTLSCSPISGHRSVSWYQQTPGQGLQFLFEYFSETQRNKGNFPGRFSGRQFSNSRSEMNVSTLELGDSALYLCASSVVRTGGIPDTQYFGPGTRLTVL.